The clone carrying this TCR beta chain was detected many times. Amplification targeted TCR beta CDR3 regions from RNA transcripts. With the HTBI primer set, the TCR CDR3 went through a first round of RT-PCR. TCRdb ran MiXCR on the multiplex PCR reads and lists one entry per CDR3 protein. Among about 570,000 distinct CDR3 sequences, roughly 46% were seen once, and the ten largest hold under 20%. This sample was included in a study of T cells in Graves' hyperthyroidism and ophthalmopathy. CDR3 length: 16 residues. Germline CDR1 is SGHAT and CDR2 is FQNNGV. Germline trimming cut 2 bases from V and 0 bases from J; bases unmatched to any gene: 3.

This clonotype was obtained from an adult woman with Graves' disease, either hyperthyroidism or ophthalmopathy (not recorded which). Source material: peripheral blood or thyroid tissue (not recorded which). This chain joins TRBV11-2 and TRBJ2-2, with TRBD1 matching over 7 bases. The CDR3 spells CASSLRQGPNTGELFF. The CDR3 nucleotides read TGTGCCAGCAGCTTAAGACAGGGCCCGAACACCGGGGAGCTGTTTTTT.